This TCR beta chain emerged from a study of identical twins. TCRdb redid the calling of the 5' RACE reads with MiXCR, one entry per CDR3 protein. The sample lists 450,000 or so distinct CDR3 sequences, 14% occurring once. General observations from the study: Twin pairs' shared out-of-frame alpha sequences were enriched in low generation probability.

CDR1 MNHEY and CDR2 SMNVEV come from the germline V gene (reference sequence). The junction had 6 bases not matched to a gene; V was cut back by 1 base and J by 8 bases. This CDR3 has 15 residues. This clonotype was detected only a few times. What it binds is unknown. Healthy Caucasian donors formed the entire cohort. The same sample was also studied in work on yellow fever vaccine responses in identical twins. From that study: Among the twins, the vaccine T cell response reportedly seemed partly convergent and partly personalized.

The V and J genes are TRBV27 and TRBJ1-4; TRBD1 agrees at 8 bases. This clonotype originated in a woman between 18 and 30 years old in good health. The sequenced sample consisted of CD4+ T cells sorted from blood. The CDR3 DNA sequence: TGTGCCAGCAGTTTATTATCAGGGGGCCAGGAAAAACTGTTTTTT. Protein product: CASSLLSGGQEKLFF. Drawing the rest from reference TRBV27 and TRBJ1-4, the complete variable domain is EAQVTQNPRYLITVTGKKLTVTCSQNMNHEYMSWYRQDPGLGLRQIYYSMNVEVTDKGDVPEGYKVSRKEKRNFPLILESPSPNQTSLYFCASSLLSGGQEKLFFGSGTQLSVL.